This T cell receptor (beta chain) was recovered during a study of CD8 T cells in ankylosing spondylitis. Notes on the study in general: The study identified a TCR beta motif of under ten highly homologous variants that appeared characteristic of ankylosing spondylitis blood.

Note on this clonotype: The antigen is unknown.

Making use of molecular barcodes, quantitative 5'-RACE generated TCR beta libraries. MiXCR was run by TCRdb on the 5' RACE reads, yielding one entry per CDR3 protein. Among 190,000 or so distinct CDR3 sequences listed, 10% to 15% were seen once. This CDR3 is built from 14 residues. Germline values: CDR1 LGHDT, CDR2 YNNKEL (reference sequence). Trimming cost V 4 bases and J 0 bases, with 7 bases left between them. The genes are TRBV3-1 and TRBJ2-1; no firm D call. Specimen: blood, either unsorted or a sorted T cell fraction (not recorded which). The origin of this receptor is a male donor with ankylosing spondylitis or in good health (not recorded which). The CDR3 here is CASSRPRSYNEQFF. The CDR3 bases are TGTGCCAGCAGCCGCCCCCGCTCCTACAATGAGCAGTTCTTC.